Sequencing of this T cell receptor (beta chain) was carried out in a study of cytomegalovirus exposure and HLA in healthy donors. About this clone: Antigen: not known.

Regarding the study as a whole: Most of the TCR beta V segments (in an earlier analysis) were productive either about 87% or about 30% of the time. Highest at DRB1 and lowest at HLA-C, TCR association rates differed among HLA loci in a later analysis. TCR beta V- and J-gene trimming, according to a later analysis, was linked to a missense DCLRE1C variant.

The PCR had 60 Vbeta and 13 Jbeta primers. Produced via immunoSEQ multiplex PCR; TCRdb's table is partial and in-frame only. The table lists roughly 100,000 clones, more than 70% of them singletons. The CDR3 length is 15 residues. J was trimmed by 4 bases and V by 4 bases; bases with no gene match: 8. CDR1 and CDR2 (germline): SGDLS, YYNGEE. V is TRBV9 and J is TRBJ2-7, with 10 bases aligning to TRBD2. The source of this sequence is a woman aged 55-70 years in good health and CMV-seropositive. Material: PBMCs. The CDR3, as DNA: TGTGCCAGCAGCTCCCAGCGGGAGGGCCGGTACGAGCAGTACTTC. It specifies CASSSQREGRYEQYF.